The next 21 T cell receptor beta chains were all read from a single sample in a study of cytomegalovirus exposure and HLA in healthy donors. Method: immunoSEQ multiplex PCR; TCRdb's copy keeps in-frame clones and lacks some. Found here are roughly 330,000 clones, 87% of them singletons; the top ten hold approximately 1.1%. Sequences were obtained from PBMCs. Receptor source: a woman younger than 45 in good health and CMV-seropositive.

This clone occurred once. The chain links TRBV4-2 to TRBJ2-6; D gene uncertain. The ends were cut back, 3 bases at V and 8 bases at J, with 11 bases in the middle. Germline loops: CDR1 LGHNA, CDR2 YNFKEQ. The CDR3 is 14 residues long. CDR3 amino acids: CASSHARLSNVLTF. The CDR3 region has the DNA TGTGCCAGCAGCCACGCCCGGTTGTCCAACGTCCTGACTTTC.

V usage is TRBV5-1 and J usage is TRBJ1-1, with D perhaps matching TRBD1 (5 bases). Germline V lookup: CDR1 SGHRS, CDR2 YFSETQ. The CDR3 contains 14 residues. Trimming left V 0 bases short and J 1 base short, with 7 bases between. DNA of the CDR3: TGCGCCAGCAGCTTGGTACAGGCGAACACTGAAGCTTTCTTT. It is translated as CASSLVQANTEAFF.

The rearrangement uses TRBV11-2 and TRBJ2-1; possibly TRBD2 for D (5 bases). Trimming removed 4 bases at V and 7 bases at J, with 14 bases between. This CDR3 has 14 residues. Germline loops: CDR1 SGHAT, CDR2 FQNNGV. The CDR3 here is CASSWAGELNEQFF. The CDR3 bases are TGTGCCAGCAGCTGGGCCGGGGAATTAAATGAGCAGTTCTTC.

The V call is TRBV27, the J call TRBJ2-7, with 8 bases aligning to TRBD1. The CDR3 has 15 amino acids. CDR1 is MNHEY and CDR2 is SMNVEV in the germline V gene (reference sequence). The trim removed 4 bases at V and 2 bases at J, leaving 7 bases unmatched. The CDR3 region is CASSYGTGNTYEQYF. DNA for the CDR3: TGTGCCAGCAGTTACGGGACAGGCAACACCTACGAGCAGTACTTC.

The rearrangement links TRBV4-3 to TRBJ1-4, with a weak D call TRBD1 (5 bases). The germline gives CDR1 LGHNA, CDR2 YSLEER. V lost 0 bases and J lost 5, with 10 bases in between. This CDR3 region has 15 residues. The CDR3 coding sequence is TGCGCCAGCAGCCAAGATCACAGGCTGAATGAAAAACTGTTTTTT. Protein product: CASSQDHRLNEKLFF.

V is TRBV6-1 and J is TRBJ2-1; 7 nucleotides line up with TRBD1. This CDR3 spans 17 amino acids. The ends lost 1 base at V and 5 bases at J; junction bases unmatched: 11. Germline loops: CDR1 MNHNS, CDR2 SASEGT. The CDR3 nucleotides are TGTGCCAGCAGTGAAGAATTTATGGGACAGCAAAACAATGAGCAGTTCTTC. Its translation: CASSEEFMGQQNNEQFF.

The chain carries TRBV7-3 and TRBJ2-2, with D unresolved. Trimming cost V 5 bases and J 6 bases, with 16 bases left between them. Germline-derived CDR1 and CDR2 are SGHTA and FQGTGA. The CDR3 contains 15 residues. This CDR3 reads CASSPLSSSAGELFF. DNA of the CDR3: TGTGCCAGCAGCCCATTATCTAGTTCGGCCGGGGAGCTGTTTTTT.

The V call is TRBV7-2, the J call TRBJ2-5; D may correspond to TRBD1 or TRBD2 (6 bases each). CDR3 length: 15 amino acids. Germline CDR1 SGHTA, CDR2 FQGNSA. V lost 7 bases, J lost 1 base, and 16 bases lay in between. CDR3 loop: CASTLMRGVQETQYF. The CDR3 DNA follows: TGTGCCAGCACCCTCATGAGGGGGGTCCAAGAGACCCAGTACTTC.

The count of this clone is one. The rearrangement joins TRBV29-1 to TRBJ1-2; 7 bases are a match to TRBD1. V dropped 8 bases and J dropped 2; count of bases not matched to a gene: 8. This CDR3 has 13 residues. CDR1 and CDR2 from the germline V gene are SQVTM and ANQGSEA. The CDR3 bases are TGCAGCACTCAAGGACAGGCAAACTATGGCTACACCTTC. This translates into CSTQGQANYGYTF.

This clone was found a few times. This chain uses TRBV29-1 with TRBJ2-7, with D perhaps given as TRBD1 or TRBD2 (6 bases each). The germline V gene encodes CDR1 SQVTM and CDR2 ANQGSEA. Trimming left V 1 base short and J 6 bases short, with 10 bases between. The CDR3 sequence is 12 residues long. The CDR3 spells CSVEGGGPEQYF. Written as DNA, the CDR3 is TGCAGCGTTGAAGGAGGGGGGCCCGAGCAGTACTTC.

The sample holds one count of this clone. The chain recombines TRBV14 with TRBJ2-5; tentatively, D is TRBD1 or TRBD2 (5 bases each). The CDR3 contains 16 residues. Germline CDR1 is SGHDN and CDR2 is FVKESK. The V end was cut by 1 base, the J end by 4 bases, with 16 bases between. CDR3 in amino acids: CASSQGLGAGGETQYF. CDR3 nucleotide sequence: TGTGCCAGCAGCCAAGGACTCGGGGCAGGAGGAGAGACCCAGTACTTC. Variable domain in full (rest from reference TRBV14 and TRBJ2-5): EAGVTQFPSHSVIEKGQTVTLRCDPISGHDNLYWYRRVMGKEIKFLLHFVKESKQDESGMPNNRFLAERTGGTYSTLKVQPAELEDSGVYFCASSQGLGAGGETQYFGPGTRLLVL.

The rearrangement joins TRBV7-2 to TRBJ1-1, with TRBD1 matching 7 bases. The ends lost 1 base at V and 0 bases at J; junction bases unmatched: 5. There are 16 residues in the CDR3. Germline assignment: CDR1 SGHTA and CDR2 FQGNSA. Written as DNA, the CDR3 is TGTGCCAGCAGCTTAGAGGGGGCAGGGGTGAACACTGAAGCTTTCTTT. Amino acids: CASSLEGAGVNTEAFF.

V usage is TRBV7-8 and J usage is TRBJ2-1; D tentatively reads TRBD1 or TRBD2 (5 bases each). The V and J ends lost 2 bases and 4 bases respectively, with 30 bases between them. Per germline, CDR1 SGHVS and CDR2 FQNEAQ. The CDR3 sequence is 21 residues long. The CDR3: CASSLSPGTALPPFDYNEQFF. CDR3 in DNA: TGTGCCAGCAGCTTATCTCCCGGGACGGCCCTCCCCCCCTTCGATTACAATGAGCAGTTCTTC. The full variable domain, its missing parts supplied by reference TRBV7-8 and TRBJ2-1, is GAGVSQSPRYKVAKRGQDVALRCDPISGHVSLFWYQQALGQGPEFLTYFQNEAQLDKSGLPSDRFFAERPEGSVSTLKIQRTQQEDSAVYLCASSLSPGTALPPFDYNEQFFGPGTRLTVL.

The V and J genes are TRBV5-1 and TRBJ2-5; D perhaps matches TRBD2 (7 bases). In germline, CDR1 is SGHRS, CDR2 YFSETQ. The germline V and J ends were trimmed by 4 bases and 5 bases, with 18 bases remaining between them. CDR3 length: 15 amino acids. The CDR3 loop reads CASSPGGTRGETQYF. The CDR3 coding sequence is TGCGCCAGCAGCCCCGGGGGGACGAGGGGGGAGACCCAGTACTTC.

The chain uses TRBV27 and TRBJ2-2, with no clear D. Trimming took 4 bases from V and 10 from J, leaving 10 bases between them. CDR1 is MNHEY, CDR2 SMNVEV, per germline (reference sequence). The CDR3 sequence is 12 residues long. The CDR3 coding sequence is TGTGCCAGCAGTTCGCCGGGTCTGGAGCTGTTTTTT. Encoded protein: CASSSPGLELFF.

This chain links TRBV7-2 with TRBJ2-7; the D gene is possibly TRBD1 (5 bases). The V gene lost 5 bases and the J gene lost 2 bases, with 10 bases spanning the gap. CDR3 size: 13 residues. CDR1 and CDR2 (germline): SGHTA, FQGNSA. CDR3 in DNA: TGTGCCAGCAGCCCCCGACAGACCTACGAGCAGTACTTC. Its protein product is CASSPRQTYEQYF.

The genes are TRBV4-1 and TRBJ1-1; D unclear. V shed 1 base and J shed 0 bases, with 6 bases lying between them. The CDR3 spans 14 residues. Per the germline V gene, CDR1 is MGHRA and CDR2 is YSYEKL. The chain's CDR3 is CASSQGPLNTEAFF. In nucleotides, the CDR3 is TGCGCCAGCAGCCAAGGGCCCCTGAACACTGAAGCTTTCTTT.

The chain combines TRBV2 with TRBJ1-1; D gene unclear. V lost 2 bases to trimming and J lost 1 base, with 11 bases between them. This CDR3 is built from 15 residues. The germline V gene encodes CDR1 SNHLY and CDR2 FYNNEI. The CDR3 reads CASSEPRRGNTEAFF. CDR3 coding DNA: TGTGCCAGCAGTGAACCCCGGAGAGGGAACACTGAAGCTTTCTTT. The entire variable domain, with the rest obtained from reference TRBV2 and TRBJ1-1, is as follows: EPEVTQTPSHQVTQMGQEVILRCVPISNHLYFYWYRQILGQKVEFLVSFYNNEISEKSEIFDDQFSVERPDGSNFTLKIRSTKLEDSAMYFCASSEPRRGNTEAFFGQGTRLTVV.

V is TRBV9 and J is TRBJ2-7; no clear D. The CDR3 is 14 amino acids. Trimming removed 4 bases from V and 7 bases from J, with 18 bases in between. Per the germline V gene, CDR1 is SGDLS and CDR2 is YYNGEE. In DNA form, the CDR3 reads TGTGCCAGCAGCTCCCGACCCCAAGCGAGGGAGCAGTACTTC. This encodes CASSSRPQAREQYF.

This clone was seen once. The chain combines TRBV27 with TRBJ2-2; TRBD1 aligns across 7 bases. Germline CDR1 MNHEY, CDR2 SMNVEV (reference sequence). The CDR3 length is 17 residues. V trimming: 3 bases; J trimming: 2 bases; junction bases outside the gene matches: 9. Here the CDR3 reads CASSFYVRQGNTGELFF. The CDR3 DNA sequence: TGTGCCAGCAGTTTTTATGTTCGACAGGGTAACACCGGGGAGCTGTTTTTT.

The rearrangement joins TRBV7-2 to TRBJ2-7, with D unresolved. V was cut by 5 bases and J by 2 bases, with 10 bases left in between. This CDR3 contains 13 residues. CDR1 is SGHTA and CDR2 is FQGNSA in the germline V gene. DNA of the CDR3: TGTGCCAGCAGCCCCCCGTCACCCTACGAGCAGTACTTC. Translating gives CASSPPSPYEQYF.